Listed here is a single TCR beta chain. Its cognate antigen has yet to be identified. Base-call qualities are not available, and no considerably larger clone is one nucleotide away. The immunoSEQ hsTCRB kit was used to amplify TCR beta CDR3 regions from genomic DNA. An Illumina HiSeq system was used to carry out high-throughput TRB CDR3 sequencing. In the source study's methods: The immunoSEQ software was used to analyze sequencing reads, and nonproductive sequences containing premature stops or frame-shifts were excluded. Repertoire clonality was computed as one minus Shannon entropy normalized by log2 of the number of unique productive sequences. TCRdb limited this immuneACCESS table to in-frame rearrangements with V and J called. A share of clones is missing; checked studies link under half to unresolved V genes, and the rest is unexplained. V and J calls and clone size are given by that table; D and trimming were obtained from the DNA. The sample records over 15,000 clones, about 88% of which are singletons. Over 0.9% of the sample is taken by the ten largest.

The pancreatic ductal adenocarcinoma patients who were selected had gone through surgery without receiving any neoadjuvant therapy. After peripheral blood was drawn into heparin tubes, PBMCs were separated on a histopaque density gradient and then cryopreserved in approximately 9.1% DMSO. The DNeasy Blood and Tissue Kit, with Proteinase K and RNase treatment, was used to extract genomic DNA from 6 or 7 PBMC specimens and nine or ten flash-frozen tumor specimens. These data originate in a study of T cells in pancreatic ductal adenocarcinoma (dated by TCRdb to about 2017). Concerning the study at large: Seeking insight into the adaptive T-cell response that arises naturally, the researchers examined how many CD8+ T cells infiltrated tumors of resected pancreatic ductal adenocarcinoma, where they sat, and what features they had, alongside the same properties of suppressive cells. General conclusions and limits of the study: Since most pancreatic cancer patients present with inoperable disease, the resected cohort was skewed toward the minority of patients who had early-stage disease. No significant difference in T-cell clonality was found between tumor and blood, with mean clonality of about 0.11 in tumors and around 0.074 in blood. Comparisons of clonality between tumor and blood may be biased because tumors are enriched in CD45RO+ effector T cells rather than naive T cells, which biases the comparison toward lower diversity. Compared with tumor samples, blood samples had more total productive templates and roughly 8-fold more unique clonotypes.

V loses 4 bases at its end and J loses 8 bases; junction bases beyond the gene matches: 8. Per the germline V gene, MNHEY is the CDR1 and SVGAGI is the CDR2. Including the terminal cysteine and phenylalanine, the CDR3 comprises 15 residues. Only the CDR3 part of the read is kept: 45 bases, read in frame from the first base. The sequence derives from a human donor with pancreatic ductal adenocarcinoma. Sequenced input: PBMCs. The chain was built from TRBV6-5 and TRBJ2-2; TRBD2 aligns with 9 central bases. CDR3 protein: CASSFRLAVSGELFF. The DNA sequence is TGTGCCAGCAGTTTTAGACTAGCGGTGTCTGGGGAGCTGTTTTTT.